This TCR beta chain comes out of a study of blood T cell repertoires in COVID-19. In the study overall: T cells, B-cell-depleted T cells, or PBMCs provided the cDNA or gDNA that served as material.

Those who participated ranged in age from about 18 to 89 years and resided in around 22 US areas. Each recovered donor of Cohort 3 presented with two negative PCRs, clearance, or symptom resolution. Method: immunoSEQ multiplex PCR; TCRdb's copy keeps in-frame clones and lacks some. This sample has roughly 360,000 clones; around 86% occur once, and the top ten carry about 5.4%. Trimming stripped 6 bases from V and 2 bases from J, with 11 bases between. This CDR3 has 14 residues. Germline CDR1 reads MNHEY; CDR2 reads SVGAGI. The sample was PBMCs or T cells enriched from blood (not recorded which). The sequence derives from a woman between 50 and 59 years old who had recovered from COVID-19. V is TRBV6-5 and J is TRBJ2-1; D call uncertain. The DNA of the CDR3 is TGTGCCAGCAGGGTCCCAGCGCCCTACAATGAGCAGTTCTTC. It yields the protein CASRVPAPYNEQFF.